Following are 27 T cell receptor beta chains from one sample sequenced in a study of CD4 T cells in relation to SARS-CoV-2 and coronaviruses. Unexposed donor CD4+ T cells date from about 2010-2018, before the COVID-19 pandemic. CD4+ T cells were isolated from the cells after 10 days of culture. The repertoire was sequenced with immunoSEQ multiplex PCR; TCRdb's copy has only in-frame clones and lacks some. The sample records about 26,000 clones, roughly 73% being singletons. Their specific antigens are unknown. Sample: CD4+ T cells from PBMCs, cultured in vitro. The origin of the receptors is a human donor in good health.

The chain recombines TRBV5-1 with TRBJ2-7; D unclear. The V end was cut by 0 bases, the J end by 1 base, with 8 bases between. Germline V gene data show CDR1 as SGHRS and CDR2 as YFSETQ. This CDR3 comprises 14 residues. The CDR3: CASSLDPTSYEQYF. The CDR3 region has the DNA TGCGCCAGCAGCTTGGACCCCACGTCCTACGAGCAGTACTTC.

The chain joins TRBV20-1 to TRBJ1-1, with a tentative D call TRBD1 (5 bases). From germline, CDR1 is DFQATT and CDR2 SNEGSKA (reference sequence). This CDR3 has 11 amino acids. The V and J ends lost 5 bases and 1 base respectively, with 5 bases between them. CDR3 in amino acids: CSAGQNTEAFF. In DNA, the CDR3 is TGCAGTGCTGGACAGAACACTGAAGCTTTCTTT.

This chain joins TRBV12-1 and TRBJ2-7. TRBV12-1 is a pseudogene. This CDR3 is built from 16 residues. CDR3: CASSLFGIKGTYEQYF. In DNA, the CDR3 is TGTGCCAGCAGCTTATTTGGGATAAAAGGGACCTACGAGCAGTACTTC.

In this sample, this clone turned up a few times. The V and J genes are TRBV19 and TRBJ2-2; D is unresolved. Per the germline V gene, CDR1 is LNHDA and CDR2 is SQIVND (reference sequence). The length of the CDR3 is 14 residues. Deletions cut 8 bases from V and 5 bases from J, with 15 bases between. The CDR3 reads CASAPRVTTGELFF. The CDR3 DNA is TGTGCCAGTGCCCCTCGGGTTACTACCGGGGAGCTGTTTTTT.

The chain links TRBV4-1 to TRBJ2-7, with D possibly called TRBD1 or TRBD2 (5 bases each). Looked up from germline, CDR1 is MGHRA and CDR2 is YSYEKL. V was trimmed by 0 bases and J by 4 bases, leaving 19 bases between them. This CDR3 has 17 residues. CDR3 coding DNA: TGCGCCAGCAGCCAAGATGATCGGCAGGGAAGAGGGTACGAGCAGTACTTC. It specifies CASSQDDRQGRGYEQYF.

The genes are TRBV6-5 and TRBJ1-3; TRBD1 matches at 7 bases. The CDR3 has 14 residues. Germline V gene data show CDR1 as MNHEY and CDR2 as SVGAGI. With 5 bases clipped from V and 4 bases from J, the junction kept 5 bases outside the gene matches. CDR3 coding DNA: TGTGCCAGCAGTAAGACAGGGTTAGGAAACACCATATATTTT. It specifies CASSKTGLGNTIYF.

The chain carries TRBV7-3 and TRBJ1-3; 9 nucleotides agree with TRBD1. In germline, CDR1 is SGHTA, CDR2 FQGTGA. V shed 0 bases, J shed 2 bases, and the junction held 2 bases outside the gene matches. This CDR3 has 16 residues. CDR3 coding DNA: TGTGCCAGCAGCTTAACTACAGGGGGCCCTGGAAACACCATATATTTT. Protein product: CASSLTTGGPGNTIYF.

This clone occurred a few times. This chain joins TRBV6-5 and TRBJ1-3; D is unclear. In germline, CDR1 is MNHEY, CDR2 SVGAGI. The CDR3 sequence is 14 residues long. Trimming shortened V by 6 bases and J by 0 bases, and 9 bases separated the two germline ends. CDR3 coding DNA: TGTGCCAGCAGCCCAAGGTTCTCTGGAAACACCATATATTTT. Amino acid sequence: CASSPRFSGNTIYF.

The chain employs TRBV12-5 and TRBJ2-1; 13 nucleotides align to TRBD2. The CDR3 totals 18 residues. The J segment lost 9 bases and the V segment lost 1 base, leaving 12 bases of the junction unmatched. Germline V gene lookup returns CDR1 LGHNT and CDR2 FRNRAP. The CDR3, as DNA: TGTGCTAGTGGTTTGGCCCCCCTACTAGCGGGGGGGCCGGGTGAGCAGTTCTTC. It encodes CASGLAPLLAGGPGEQFF.

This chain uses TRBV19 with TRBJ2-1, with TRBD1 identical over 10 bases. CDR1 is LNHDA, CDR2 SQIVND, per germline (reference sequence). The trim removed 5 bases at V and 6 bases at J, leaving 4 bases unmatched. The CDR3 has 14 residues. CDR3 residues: CASSLRDRGNEQFF. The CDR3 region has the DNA TGTGCCAGTAGTCTCCGGGACAGGGGCAATGAGCAGTTCTTC. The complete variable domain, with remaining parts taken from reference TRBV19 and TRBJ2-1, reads DGGITQSPKYLFRKEGQNVTLSCEQNLNHDAMYWYRQDPGQGLRLIYYSQIVNDFQKGDIAEGYSVSREKKESFPLTVTSAQKNPTAFYLCASSLRDRGNEQFFGPGTRLTVL.

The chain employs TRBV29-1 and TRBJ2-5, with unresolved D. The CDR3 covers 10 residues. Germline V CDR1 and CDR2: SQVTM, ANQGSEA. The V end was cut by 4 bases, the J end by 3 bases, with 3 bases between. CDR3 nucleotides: TGCAGCGTTGGGGAAGAGACCCAGTACTTC. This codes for CSVGEETQYF.

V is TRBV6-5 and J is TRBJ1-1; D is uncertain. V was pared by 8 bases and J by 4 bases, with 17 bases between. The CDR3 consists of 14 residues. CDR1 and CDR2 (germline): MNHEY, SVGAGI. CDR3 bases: TGTGCCAGCTCGCTTTTACAGTTGGGCACTGAAGCTTTCTTT. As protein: CASSLLQLGTEAFF.

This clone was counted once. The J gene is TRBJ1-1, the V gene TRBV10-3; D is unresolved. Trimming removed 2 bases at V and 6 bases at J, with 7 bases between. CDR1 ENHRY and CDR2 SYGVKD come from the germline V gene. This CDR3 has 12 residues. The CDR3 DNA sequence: TGTGCCATCAGTGAGGGCAGTCCTGAAGCTTTCTTT. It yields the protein CAISEGSPEAFF.

The DNA of the CDR3 is TGTGCCAGCAGCTTGTTCGGCGGGGGGGCCTCGGCCCAGTACTTC. This encodes CASSLFGGGASAQYF. This chain uses TRBV5-6 with TRBJ2-5; 9 bases align to TRBD2. The CDR3 is 15 amino acids. Germline V CDR1 and CDR2: SGHDT, YYEEEE. J gave up 9 bases and V 1 base, and 10 bases lay outside the gene matches.

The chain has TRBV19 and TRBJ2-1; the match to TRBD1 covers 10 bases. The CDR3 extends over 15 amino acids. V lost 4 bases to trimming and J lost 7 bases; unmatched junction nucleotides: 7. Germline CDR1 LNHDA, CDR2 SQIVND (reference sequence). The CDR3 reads CASSTTGGGGNEQFF. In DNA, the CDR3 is TGTGCCAGTAGTACGACAGGGGGCGGGGGGAATGAGCAGTTCTTC.

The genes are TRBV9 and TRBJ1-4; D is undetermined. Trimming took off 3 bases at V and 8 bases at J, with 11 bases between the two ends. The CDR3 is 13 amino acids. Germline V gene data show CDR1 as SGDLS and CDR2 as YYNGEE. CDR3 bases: TGTGCCAGCAGCGGGATGTGGTCCGAAAAACTGTTTTTT. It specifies CASSGMWSEKLFF.

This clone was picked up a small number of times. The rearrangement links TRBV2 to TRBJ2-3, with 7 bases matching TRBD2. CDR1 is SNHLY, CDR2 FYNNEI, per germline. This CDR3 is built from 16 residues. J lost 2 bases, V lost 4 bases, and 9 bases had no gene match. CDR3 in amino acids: CASSGRASGITDTQYF. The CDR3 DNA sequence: TGTGCCAGCAGTGGTAGGGCTAGCGGCATCACAGATACGCAGTATTTT. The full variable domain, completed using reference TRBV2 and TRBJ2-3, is EPEVTQTPSHQVTQMGQEVILRCVPISNHLYFYWYRQILGQKVEFLVSFYNNEISEKSEIFDDQFSVERPDGSNFTLKIRSTKLEDSAMYFCASSGRASGITDTQYFGPGTRLTVL.

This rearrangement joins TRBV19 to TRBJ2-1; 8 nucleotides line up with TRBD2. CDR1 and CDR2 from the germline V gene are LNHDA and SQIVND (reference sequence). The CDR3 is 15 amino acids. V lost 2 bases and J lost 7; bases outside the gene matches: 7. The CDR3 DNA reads TGTGCCAGTAGTATAACGAGCGGGAGTCAGAATGAGCAGTTCTTC. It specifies CASSITSGSQNEQFF.

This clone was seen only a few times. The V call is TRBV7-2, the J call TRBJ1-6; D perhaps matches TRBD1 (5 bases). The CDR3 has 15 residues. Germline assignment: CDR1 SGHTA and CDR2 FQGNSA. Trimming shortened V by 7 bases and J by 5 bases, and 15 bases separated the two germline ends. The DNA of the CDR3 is TGTGCCAGCACCCGTTGGGGACGTGATAATTCACCCCTCCACTTT. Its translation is CASTRWGRDNSPLHF.

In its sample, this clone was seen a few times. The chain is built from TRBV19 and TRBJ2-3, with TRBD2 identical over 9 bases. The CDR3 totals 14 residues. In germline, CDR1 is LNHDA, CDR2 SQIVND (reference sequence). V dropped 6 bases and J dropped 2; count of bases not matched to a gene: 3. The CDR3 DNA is TGTGCCAGTAGAACTAGCGGGCACACAGATACGCAGTATTTT. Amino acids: CASRTSGHTDTQYF.

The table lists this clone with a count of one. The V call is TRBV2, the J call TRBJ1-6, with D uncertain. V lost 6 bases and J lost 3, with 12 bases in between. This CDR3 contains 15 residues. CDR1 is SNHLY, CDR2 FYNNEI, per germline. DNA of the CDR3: TGTGCCAGCAGGGGCCCCGATGGCTATAATTCACCCCTCCACTTT. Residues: CASRGPDGYNSPLHF.

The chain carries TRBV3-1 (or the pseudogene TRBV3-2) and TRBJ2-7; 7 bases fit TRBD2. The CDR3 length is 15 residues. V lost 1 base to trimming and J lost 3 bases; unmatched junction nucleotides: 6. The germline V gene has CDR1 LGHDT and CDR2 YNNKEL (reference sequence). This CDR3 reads CASSQAGGGIYEQYF. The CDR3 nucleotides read TGTGCCAGCAGCCAAGCGGGAGGTGGGATCTACGAGCAGTACTTC.

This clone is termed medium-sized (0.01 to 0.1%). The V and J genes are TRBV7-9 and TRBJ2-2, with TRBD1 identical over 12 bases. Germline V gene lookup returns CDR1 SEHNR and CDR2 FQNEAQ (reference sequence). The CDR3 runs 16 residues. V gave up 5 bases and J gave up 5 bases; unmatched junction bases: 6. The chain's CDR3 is CASSGWGQGATGELFF. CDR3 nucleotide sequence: TGTGCCAGCAGCGGCTGGGGACAGGGGGCGACCGGGGAGCTGTTTTTT.

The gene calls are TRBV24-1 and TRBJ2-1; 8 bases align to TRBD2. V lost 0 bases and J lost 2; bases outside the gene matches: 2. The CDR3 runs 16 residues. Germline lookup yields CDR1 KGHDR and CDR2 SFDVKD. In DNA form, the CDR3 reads TGTGCCACCAGTGATTTGCGGCGGGAGGCCTACAATGAGCAGTTCTTC. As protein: CATSDLRREAYNEQFF.

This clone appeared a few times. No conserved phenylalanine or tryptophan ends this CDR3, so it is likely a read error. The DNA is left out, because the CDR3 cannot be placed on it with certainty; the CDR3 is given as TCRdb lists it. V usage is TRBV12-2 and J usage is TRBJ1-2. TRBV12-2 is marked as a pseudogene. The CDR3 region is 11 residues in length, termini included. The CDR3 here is CASRPFWGGYG.

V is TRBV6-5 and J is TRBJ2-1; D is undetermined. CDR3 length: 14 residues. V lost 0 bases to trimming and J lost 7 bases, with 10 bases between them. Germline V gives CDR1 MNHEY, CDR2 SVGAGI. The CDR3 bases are TGTGCCAGCAGTTACTCGGGTGCTAGGAATGAGCAGTTCTTC. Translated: CASSYSGARNEQFF.

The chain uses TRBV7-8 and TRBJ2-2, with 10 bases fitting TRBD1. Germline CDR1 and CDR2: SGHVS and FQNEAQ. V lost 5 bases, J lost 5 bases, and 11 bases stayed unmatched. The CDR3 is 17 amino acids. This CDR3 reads CASSPLPGQGFTGELFF. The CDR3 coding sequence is TGTGCCAGCAGCCCATTACCGGGACAGGGGTTTACCGGGGAGCTGTTTTTT.